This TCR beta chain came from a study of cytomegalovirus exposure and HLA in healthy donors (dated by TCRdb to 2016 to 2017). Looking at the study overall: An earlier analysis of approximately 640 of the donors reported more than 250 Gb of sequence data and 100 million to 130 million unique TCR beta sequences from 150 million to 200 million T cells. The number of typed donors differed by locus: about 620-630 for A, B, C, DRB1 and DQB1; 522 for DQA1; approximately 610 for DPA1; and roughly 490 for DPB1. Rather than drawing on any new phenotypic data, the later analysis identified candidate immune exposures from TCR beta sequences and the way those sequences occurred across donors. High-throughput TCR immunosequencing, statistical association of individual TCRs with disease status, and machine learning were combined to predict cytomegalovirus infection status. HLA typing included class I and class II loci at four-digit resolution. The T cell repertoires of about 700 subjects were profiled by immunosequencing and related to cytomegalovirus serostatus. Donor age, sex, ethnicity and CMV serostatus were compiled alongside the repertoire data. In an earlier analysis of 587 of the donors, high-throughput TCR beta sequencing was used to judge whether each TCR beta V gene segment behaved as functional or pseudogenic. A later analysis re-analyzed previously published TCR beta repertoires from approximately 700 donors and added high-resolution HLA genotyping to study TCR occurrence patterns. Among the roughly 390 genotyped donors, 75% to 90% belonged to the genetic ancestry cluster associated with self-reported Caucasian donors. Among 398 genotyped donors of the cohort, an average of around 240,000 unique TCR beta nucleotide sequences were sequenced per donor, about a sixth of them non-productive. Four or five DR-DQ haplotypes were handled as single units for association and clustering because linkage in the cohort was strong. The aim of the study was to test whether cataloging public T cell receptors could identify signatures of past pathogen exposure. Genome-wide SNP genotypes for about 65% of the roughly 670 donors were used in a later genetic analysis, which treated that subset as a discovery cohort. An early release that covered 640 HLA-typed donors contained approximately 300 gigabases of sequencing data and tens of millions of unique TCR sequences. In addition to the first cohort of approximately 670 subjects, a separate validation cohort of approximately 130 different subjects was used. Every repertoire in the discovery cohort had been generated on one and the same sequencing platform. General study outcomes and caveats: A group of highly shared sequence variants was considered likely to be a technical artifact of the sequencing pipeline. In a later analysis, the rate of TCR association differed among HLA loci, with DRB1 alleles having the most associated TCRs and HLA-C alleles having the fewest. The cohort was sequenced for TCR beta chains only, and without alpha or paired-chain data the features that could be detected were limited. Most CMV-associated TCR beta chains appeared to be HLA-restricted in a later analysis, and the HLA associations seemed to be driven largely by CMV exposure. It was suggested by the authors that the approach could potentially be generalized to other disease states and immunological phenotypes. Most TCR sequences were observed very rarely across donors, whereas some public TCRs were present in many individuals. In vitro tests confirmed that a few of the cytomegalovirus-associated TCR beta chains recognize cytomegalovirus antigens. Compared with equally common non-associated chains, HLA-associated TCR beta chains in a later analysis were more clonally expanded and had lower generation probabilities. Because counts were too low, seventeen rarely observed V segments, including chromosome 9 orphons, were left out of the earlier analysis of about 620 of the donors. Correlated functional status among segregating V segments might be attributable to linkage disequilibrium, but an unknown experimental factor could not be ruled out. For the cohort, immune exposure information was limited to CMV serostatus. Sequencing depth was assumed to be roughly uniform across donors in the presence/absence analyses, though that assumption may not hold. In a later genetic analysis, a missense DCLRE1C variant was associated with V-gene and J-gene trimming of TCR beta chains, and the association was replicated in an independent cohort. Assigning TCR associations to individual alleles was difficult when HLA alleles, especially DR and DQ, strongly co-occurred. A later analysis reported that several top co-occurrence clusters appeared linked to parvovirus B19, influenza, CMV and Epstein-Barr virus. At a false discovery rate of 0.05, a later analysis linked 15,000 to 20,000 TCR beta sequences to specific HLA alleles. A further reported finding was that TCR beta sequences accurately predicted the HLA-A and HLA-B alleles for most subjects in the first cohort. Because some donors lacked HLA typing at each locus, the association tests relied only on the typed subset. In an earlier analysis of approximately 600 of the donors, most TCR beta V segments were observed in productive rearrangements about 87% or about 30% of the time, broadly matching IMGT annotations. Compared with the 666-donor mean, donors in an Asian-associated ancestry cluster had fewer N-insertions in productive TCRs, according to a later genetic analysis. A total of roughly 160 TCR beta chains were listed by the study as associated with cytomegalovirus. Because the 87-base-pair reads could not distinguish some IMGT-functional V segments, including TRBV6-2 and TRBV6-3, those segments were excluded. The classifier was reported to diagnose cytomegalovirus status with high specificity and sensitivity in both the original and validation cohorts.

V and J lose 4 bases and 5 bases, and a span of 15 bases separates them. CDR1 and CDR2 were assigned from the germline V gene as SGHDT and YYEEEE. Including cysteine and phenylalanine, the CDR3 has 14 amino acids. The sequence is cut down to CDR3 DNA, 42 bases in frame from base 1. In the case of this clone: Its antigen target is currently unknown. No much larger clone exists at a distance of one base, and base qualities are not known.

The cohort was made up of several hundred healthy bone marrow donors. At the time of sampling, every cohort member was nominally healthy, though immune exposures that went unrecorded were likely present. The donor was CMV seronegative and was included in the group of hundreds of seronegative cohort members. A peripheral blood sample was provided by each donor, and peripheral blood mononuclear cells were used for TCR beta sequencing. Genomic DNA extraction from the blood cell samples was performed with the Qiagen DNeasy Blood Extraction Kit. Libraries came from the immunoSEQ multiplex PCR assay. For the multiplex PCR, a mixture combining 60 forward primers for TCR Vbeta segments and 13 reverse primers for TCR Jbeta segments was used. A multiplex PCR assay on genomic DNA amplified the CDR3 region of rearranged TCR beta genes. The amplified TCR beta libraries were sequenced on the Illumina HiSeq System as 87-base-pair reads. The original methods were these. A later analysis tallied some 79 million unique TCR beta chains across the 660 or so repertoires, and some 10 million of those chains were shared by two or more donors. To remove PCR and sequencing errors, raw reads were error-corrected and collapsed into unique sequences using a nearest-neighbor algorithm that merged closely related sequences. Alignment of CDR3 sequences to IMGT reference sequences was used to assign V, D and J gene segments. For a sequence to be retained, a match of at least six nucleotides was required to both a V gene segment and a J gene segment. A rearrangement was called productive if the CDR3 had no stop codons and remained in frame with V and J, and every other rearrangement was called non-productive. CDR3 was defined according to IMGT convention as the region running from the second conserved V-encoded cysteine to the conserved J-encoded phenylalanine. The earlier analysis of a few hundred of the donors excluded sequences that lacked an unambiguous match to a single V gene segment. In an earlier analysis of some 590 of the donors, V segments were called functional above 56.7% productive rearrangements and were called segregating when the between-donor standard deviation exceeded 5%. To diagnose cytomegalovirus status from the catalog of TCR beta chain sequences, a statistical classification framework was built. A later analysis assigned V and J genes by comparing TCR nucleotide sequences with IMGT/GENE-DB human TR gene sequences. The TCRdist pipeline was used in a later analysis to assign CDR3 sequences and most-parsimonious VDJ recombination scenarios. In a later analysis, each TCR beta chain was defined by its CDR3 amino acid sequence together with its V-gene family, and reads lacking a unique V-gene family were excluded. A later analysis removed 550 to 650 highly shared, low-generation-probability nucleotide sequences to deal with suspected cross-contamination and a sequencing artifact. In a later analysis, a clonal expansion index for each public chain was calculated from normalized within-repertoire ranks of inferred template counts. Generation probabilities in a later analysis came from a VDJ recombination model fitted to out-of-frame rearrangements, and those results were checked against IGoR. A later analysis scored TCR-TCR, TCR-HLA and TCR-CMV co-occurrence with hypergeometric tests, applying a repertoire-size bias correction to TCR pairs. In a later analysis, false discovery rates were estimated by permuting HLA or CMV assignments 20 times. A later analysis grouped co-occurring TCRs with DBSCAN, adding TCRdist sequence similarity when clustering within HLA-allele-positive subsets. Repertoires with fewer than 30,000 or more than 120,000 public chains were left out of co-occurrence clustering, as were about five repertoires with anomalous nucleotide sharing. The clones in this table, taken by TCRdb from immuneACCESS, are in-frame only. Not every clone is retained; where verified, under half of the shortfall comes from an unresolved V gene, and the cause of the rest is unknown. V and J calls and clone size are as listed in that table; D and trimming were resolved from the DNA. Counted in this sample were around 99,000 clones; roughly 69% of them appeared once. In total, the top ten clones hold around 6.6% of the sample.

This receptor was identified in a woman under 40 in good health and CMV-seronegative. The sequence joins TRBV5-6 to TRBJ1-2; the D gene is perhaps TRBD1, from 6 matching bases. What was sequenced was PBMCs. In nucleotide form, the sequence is TGTGCCAGCAGCAAACAGGGAGTATGGTATGGCTACACCTTC. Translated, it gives CASSKQGVWYGYTF.